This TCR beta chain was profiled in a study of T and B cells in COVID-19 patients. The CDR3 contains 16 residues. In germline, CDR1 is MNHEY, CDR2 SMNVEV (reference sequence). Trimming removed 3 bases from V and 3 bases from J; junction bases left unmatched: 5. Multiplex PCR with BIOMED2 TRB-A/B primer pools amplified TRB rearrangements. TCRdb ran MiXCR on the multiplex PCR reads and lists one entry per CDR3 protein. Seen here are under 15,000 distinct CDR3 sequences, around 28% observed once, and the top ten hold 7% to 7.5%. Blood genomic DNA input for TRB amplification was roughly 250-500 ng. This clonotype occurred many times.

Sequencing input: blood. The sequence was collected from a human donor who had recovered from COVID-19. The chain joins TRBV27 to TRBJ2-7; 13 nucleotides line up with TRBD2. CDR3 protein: CASSFYGTSGNYEQYF. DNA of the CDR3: TGTGCCAGCAGTTTCTACGGGACTAGCGGGAACTACGAGCAGTACTTC.